This TCR beta chain was sequenced for a study of CD8 T cells in ankylosing spondylitis. As to this clonotype: Its specificity is unknown.

General observations from the study: Disease-linked clones bore a CD8+ phenotype, appearing relatively rarely in peripheral blood. Ankylosing spondylitis blood seemed to carry a telltale TCR beta motif made of under ten highly homologous variants.

For TCR beta, libraries came from quantitative 5'-RACE with molecular barcodes. TCRdb re-analysed the 5' RACE reads in MiXCR, keeping a single row per CDR3 protein. The table has 150,000 to 200,000 distinct CDR3 sequences, around 10% seen once; the top ten hold about 28%. V was pared by 9 bases and J by 8 bases, with 5 bases of the junction left unmatched. The germline V gene encodes CDR1 MNHNY and CDR2 SVGAGI (reference sequence). The CDR3 has 13 amino acids. The sequence was collected from a male donor with ankylosing spondylitis or in good health (not recorded which). The chain links TRBV6-6 to TRBJ1-6; 9 bases are a match to TRBD1. Sequencing was performed on blood, either unsorted or a sorted T cell fraction (not recorded which). Here the CDR3 reads CASRRDRDSPLHF. The CDR3 DNA reads as TGTGCCAGTAGGAGGGACAGGGATTCACCCCTCCACTTT.